One T cell receptor beta chain is described in this entry. Antigen unknown. CDR1 and CDR2 (germline): SGHRS, YFSETQ. V dropped 1 base and J dropped 4 bases, with 9 bases sitting between them. The CDR3 runs to 14 residues. PCR involved 60 Vbeta and 13 Jbeta primers. Assay used: immunoSEQ multiplex PCR; TCRdb lists only in-frame clones, some missing. This sample carries just over 200,000 clones, around four fifths of them seen once, and the ten largest clones take 2.7%. This sample is part of a study of cytomegalovirus exposure and HLA in healthy donors. The study, taken as a whole, reports: DRB1 had the most TCR associations and HLA-C the fewest, a later analysis found, with rates varying by HLA locus. V- and J-gene trimming in TCR beta was tied to a missense DCLRE1C variant by an analysis performed later.

This TCR derives from a woman aged 40 to 50 in good health and CMV-seronegative. The sequencing input was PBMCs. V usage is TRBV5-1 and J usage is TRBJ2-1; D is ambiguous. The CDR3 spells CASSLLSSYNEQFF. As DNA, the CDR3 is TGCGCCAGCAGCTTGCTGAGTAGTTACAATGAGCAGTTCTTC.